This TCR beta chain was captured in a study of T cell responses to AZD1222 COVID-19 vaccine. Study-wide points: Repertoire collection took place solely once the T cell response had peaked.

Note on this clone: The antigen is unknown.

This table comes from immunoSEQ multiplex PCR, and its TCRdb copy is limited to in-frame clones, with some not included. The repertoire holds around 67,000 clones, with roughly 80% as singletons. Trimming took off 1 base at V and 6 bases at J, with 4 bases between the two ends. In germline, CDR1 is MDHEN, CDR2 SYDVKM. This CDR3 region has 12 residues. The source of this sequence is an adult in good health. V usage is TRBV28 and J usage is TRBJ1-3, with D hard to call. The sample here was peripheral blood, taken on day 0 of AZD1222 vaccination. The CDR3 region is CASSLSLNTIYF. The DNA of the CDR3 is TGTGCCAGCAGTTTATCCTTAAACACCATATATTTT.